This T cell receptor beta chain was recorded in a study of blood T cell repertoires in COVID-19. About the study: Acute and convalescent COVID-19 specimens originated in the United States, Italy and Spain.

Assay: immunoSEQ multiplex PCR; the TCRdb copy retains only in-frame clones and omits some. The profile shows 75,000 to 95,000 clones, around 72% of them singletons. This CDR3 has 16 amino acids. The V gene's germline CDR1 is MDHEN and CDR2 SYDVKM. Between the trimmed V and J ends, which lost 1 base and 1 base, there was a span of 13 bases. The receptor's source is a man between 65 and 85 years old with COVID-19, enrolled during active disease. The chain is built from TRBV28 and TRBJ1-2; perhaps TRBD1 as D (6 bases). The sequencing input was peripheral blood. In nucleotides, the CDR3 is TGTGCCAGCAGTTTATATCGGGGGGCGGGTAACTATGGCTACACCTTC. This translates into CASSLYRGAGNYGYTF.